This T cell receptor beta chain was identified in a study of shared T cell receptors in the human thymus. The CDR3 sequence is 16 residues long. Germline CDR1 and CDR2: MDHEN and SYDVKM. The junction had 9 bases not matched to a gene; V was cut back by 4 bases and J by 5 bases. Only in-frame clones appear in the TCRdb table, and some are missing; sequencing was by immunoSEQ multiplex PCR. The sample holds fewer than 700,000 clones; around nine tenths are singletons and the top ten take about 0.01%. These records were also assigned to another study, of human thymus T cells. Turning to that study: Those donating were healthy Finnish infants in corrective surgery for congenital heart defects. Thymic resections from corrective heart surgery supplied the tissue. Thymic and blood repertoires appeared to display a bias in their usage of V and J genes. Related work found strong thymic repertoire overlap between unrelated individuals.

This clonotype originated in a boy under two years old with a congenital heart defect. V gene TRBV28 combines with J gene TRBJ2-1; 9 bases are shared with TRBD1. Sequenced input: thymocytes. The CDR3 DNA is TGTGCCAGCAGTTCAACCGGGACAGGGCGACACAATGAGCAGTTCTTC. The encoded protein is CASSSTGTGRHNEQFF.